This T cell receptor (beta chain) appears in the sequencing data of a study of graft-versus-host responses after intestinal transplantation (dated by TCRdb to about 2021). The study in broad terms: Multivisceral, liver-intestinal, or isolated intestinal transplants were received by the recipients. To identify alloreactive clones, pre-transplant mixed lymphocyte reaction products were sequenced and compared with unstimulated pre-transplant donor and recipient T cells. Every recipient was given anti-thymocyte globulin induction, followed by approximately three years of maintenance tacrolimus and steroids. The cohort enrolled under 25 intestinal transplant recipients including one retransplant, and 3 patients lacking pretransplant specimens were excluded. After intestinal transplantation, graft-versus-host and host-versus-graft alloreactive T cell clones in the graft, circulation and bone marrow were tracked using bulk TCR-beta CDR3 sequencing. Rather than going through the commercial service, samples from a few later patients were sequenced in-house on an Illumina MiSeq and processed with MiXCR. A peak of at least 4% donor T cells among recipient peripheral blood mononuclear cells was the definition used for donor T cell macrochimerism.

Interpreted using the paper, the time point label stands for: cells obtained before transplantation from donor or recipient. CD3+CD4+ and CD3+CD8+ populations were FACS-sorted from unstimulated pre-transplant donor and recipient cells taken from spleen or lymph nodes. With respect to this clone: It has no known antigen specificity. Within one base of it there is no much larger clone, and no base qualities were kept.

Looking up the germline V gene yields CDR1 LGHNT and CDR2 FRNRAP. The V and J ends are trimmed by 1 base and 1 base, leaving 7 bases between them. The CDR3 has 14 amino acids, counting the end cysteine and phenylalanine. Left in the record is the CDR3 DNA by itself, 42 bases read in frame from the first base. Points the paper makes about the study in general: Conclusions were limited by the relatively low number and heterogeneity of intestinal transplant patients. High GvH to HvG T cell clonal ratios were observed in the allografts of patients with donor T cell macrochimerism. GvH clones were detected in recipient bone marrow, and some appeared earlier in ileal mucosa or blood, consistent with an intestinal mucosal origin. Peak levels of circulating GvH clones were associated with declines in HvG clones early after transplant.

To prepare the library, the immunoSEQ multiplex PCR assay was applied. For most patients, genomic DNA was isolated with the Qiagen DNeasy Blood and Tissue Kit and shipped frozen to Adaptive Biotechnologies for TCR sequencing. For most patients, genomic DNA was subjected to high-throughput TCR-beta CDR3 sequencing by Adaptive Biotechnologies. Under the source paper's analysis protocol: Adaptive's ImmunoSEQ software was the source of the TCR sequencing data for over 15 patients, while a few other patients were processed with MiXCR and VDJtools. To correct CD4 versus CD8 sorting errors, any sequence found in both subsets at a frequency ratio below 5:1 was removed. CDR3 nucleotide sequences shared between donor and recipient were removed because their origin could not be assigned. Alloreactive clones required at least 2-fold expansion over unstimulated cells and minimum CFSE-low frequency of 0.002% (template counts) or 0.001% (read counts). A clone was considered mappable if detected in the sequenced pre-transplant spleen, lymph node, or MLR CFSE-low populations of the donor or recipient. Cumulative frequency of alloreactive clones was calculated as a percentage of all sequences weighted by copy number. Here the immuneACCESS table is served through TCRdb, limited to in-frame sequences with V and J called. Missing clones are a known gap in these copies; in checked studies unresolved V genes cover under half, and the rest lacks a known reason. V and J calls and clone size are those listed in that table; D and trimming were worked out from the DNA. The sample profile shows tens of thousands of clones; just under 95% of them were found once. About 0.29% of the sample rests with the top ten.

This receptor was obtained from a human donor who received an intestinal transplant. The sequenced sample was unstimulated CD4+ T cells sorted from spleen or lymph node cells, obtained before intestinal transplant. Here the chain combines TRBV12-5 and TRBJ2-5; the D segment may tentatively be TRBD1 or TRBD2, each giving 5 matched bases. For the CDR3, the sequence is CASGLGGAQETQYF. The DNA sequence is TGTGCTAGTGGTTTGGGAGGGGCCCAAGAGACCCAGTACTTC.